This is a list of T cell receptor beta chains from one sample in a study of T cell responses to AZD1222 COVID-19 vaccine. TCRdb's table, derived via immunoSEQ multiplex PCR, lists solely in-frame clones and lacks some. The data contain about 120,000 clones, about 89% of them singletons. Material: peripheral blood, obtained on day 0 of AZD1222 vaccination. The source is an adult in good health. Each CDR3 is given with its conserved first and last residue. The order of the fields is J gene, clone size, D gene, V gene, CDR3 protein, CDR3 DNA. D genes are given only for firm matches. Some rows have no size entry. The others give once, few or many, or a class for an expanded clone.

>TRBJ2-1|-|-|TRBV18
CASSPPGLSEQFF
TGTGCCAGCTCACCTCCGGGTTTGTCCGAGCAGTTCTTC
>TRBJ2-5|-|TRBD2|TRBV5-1
CASDEFSGHQETQYF
TGCGCCAGCGATGAATTTAGCGGGCACCAAGAGACCCAGTACTTC
>TRBJ1-3|few|-|TRBV5-4
CASSFFTSSGNTIYF
TGTGCCAGCAGCTTCTTTACATCCTCTGGAAACACCATATATTTT
>TRBJ1-2|-|-|TRBV3-1/TRBV3-2
CASSQDLSQSYGYTF
TGTGCCAGCAGCCAAGATCTAAGTCAGAGCTATGGCTACACCTTC
>TRBJ1-2|-|-|TRBV5-4
CASSLRGASYGYTF
TGTGCCAGCAGCCTTAGGGGCGCCAGCTATGGCTACACCTTC
>TRBJ2-7|-|-|TRBV7-6
CASSLADSYEQYF
TGTGCCAGCAGCTTAGCGGACTCTTACGAGCAGTACTTC
>TRBJ1-2|-|-|TRBV3-1/TRBV3-2
CASSQAGNYGYTF
TGTGCCAGCAGCCAGGCTGGGAACTATGGCTACACCTTC
>TRBJ1-4|once|TRBD1|TRBV5-1
CASRLDRGGEKLFF
TGCGCCAGCAGATTGGACAGGGGAGGTGAAAAACTGTTTTTT
>TRBJ1-3|-|-|TRBV19
CASTDGVRASGNTIYF
TGTGCCAGTACTGACGGCGTCAGGGCGTCTGGAAACACCATATATTTT
>TRBJ2-3|-|TRBD1|TRBV7-7
CASSPGQGNTDTQYF
TGTGCTAGCAGCCCCGGACAGGGGAACACAGATACGCAGTATTTT